A selection of T cell receptor beta chains follows, all from one sample in a study of T-cell reconstitution after alpha-beta-depleted transplantation in children. Each CDR3 protein gets one entry after TCRdb re-called the PCR reads with MiXCR. Counted here are tens of thousands of distinct CDR3 sequences, 44% occurring once; the ten biggest clones make up 95% to 98%. Material: PBMCs, mostly from graft donor cells, obtained 360 days after TCRalphabeta/CD19-depleted stem cell transplant. Every receptor here comes from a male patient younger than 18 who had a stem cell transplant for acute lymphoblastic leukemia, so the T cells may come from the graft donor. Each CDR3 is given with its conserved first and last residue. The order of the fields is D gene, clone size, V gene, J gene, CDR3 protein, CDR3 DNA. A D gene is named only where the DNA matches it firmly. Part of the rows lack a size; the others show once, few, many or a class for expanded clones.

NA	NA	TRBV7-8	TRBJ2-1	CASSPQTRGQFF	TGTGCCAGCAGCCCCCAGACTAGAGGGCAGTTCTTC
TRBD1	once	TRBV27	TRBJ1-1	CASSWTGGMNTEAFF	TGTGCCAGCAGTTGGACAGGGGGTATGAACACTGAAGCTTTCTTT
NA	few	TRBV6-1	TRBJ1-1	CASRRQGTGEAFF	TGTGCCAGCAGGCGTCAGGGTACGGGTGAAGCTTTCTTT
NA	NA	TRBV7-9	TRBJ2-1	CASSSGTGRSYNEQFF	TGTGCCAGCAGCTCGGGGACTGGACGGTCCTACAATGAGCAGTTCTTC
TRBD1	NA	TRBV5-6	TRBJ1-2	CASSFDRGREGYTF	TGTGCCAGCAGCTTTGACAGGGGACGTGAAGGCTACACCTTC
NA	NA	TRBV28	TRBJ2-4	CASSGLGLGGNIQYF	TGTGCCAGCAGCGGCCTAGGACTGGGGGGTAACATTCAGTACTTC
NA	NA	TRBV28	TRBJ2-3	CASSLIGPDTQYF	TGTGCCAGCAGTTTAATCGGGCCAGATACGCAGTATTTT
TRBD2	NA	TRBV10-3	TRBJ2-1	CAISESTVNGGGYNEQFF	TGTGCCATCAGTGAGTCGACGGTCAATGGGGGGGGCTACAATGAGCAGTTCTTC
NA	few	TRBV7-9	TRBJ1-6	CASSIQGNSPLHF	TGTGCCAGCAGCATCCAGGGAAATTCACCCCTCCACTTT
NA	NA	TRBV5-6	TRBJ2-4	CASSFSGINIQYF	TGTGCCAGCAGCTTCTCAGGGATAAACATTCAGTACTTC
NA	NA	TRBV6-6	TRBJ1-1	CASSIQGYEAFF	TGTGCCAGCAGTATACAGGGCTATGAAGCTTTCTTT
TRBD2	many	TRBV5-1	TRBJ2-1	CASSLRLARQVGNEQFF	TGCGCCAGCAGCCTCAGACTAGCGCGCCAGGTTGGTAATGAGCAGTTCTTC
TRBD2	NA	TRBV7-3	TRBJ2-3	CASSLQAGGLRTDTQYF	TGTGCCAGCAGCCTCCAAGCGGGGGGGCTGCGCACAGATACGCAGTATTTT
TRBD2	NA	TRBV6-1	TRBJ2-2	CASRPLAGVTGELFF	TGTGCCAGCAGACCACTAGCGGGAGTCACCGGGGAGCTGTTTTTT
NA	few	TRBV20-1	TRBJ2-7	CSARGTYEQYF	TGCAGTGCTAGAGGTACCTACGAGCAGTACTTC
TRBD2	NA	TRBV10-3	TRBJ2-3	CAITPSSGRTDTQYF	TGTGCCATAACCCCTTCTAGCGGGAGGACAGATACGCAGTATTTT
NA	few	TRBV4-1	TRBJ2-1	CASSQVQSGAYNEQFF	TGCGCCAGCAGCCAAGTCCAAAGTGGAGCCTACAATGAGCAGTTCTTC
TRBD1	NA	TRBV29-1	TRBJ2-1	CSVARLLGRGYEQFF	TGCAGCGTTGCTCGGCTGCTTGGCAGGGGGTATGAGCAGTTCTTC
TRBD2	NA	TRBV20-1	TRBJ2-7	CSARDFTGGEQYF	TGCAGTGCTAGAGATTTCACGGGAGGCGAGCAGTACTTC
NA	NA	TRBV4-3	TRBJ2-1	CASSQDGEGSYNEQFF	TGCGCCAGCAGCCAAGATGGAGAGGGGTCCTACAATGAGCAGTTCTTC
NA	NA	TRBV7-8	TRBJ1-1	CASSFQRTEAFF	TGTGCCAGCAGCTTTCAACGCACTGAAGCTTTCTTT
NA	NA	TRBV12-3/TRBV12-4	TRBJ2-6	CASSTGFSGANVLTF	TGTGCCAGCAGTACTGGTTTCTCTGGGGCCAACGTCCTGACTTTC